These 24 T cell receptor beta chains were all obtained from the same sample, sequenced in a study of shared clonotypes between healthy human individuals. The repertoire was sequenced with immunoSEQ multiplex PCR; TCRdb's copy has only in-frame clones and lacks some. The table has approximately 1,500,000 clones, around 95% seen once. What was sequenced was naive CD4+ T cells sorted from blood. Subset given: CD45RA+ positively selected. These receptors originate from a man under 40 in good health.

The CDR3 spells CASSAGTYNEQFF. The CDR3 DNA reads TGTGCCAGCAGCGCAGGGACCTACAATGAGCAGTTCTTC. V gene TRBV9 combines with J gene TRBJ2-1, with D perhaps matching TRBD1 (5 bases). Germline-derived CDR1 and CDR2 are SGDLS and YYNGEE. This CDR3 spans 13 amino acids. V was pared by 3 bases and J by 2 bases, with 6 bases between.

The chain couples TRBV5-5 to TRBJ2-7; tentative D call: TRBD1 (6 bases). There are 16 residues in the CDR3. Trimming removed 2 bases from V and 3 bases from J, with 18 bases in between. The germline CDR1 and CDR2 sequences are SGHKS and YYEKEE (reference sequence). CDR3 amino acids: CASSFILTGHGYEQYF. CDR3 coding DNA: TGTGCCAGCAGCTTTATCCTGACGGGACACGGCTACGAGCAGTACTTC.

This chain connects TRBV9 to TRBJ1-3, with D unclear. This CDR3 has 15 amino acids. Germline CDR1 reads SGDLS; CDR2 reads YYNGEE. V gave up 10 bases and J gave up 0 bases, with 17 bases separating them. The CDR3 reads CAPRRGNPSGNTIYF. The CDR3 DNA reads TGTGCCCCCCGACGAGGAAACCCCTCTGGAAACACCATATATTTT.

This chain joins TRBV21-1 and TRBJ2-1; the table's D gene call, TRBD2, was not cross checked with the DNA. TRBV21-1 counts as a pseudogene. The CDR3 is 15 residues long. CDR3 region: CAGLAPRSSYNEQFF. For the CDR3, the DNA is TGTGCCGGGCTAGCACCCAGGAGCTCCTACAATGAGCAGTTCTTC.

The rearrangement links TRBV11-2 to TRBJ2-7; 7 bases map to TRBD2. Per germline, CDR1 SGHAT and CDR2 FQNNGV. V shed 2 bases and J 3 bases; nucleotides not matched to a gene: 16. The CDR3 has 18 residues. For the CDR3, the DNA is TGTGCCAGCAGCTTATCGAGTTTAGTGGGAGGGATAAACTACGAGCAGTACTTC. Residues: CASSLSSLVGGINYEQYF. Supplemented by reference TRBV11-2 and TRBJ2-7, the full variable domain reads EAGVAQSPRYKIIEKRQSVAFWCNPISGHATLYWYQQILGQGPKLLIQFQNNGVVDDSQLPKDRFSAERLKGVDSTLKIQPAKLEDSAVYLCASSLSSLVGGINYEQYFGPGTRLTVT.

The CDR3 coding sequence is TGTGCCAGCACCCCGAGCGGGAGGGCCGACGAGCAGTACTTC. Its protein is CASTPSGRADEQYF. The J gene is TRBJ2-7, the V gene TRBV27, with TRBD2 identical over 10 bases. This CDR3 region has 14 residues. Germline V gene lookup returns CDR1 MNHEY and CDR2 SMNVEV (reference sequence). The trim removed 7 bases at V and 5 bases at J, leaving 8 bases unmatched.

V and J are TRBV5-5 and TRBJ2-3, with a weak D call TRBD2 (5 bases). Germline-derived CDR1 and CDR2 are SGHKS and YYEKEE (reference sequence). V was clipped by 0 bases and J by 0 bases, with 11 bases between them. This CDR3 contains 16 residues. CDR3 sequence (DNA): TGTGCCAGCAGCTTGGCCCCTCTAGCTAGCACAGATACGCAGTATTTT. It is translated as CASSLAPLASTDTQYF. The entire variable domain, with the rest obtained from reference TRBV5-5 and TRBJ2-3, is as follows: DAGVTQSPTHLIKTRGQQVTLRCSPISGHKSVSWYQQVLGQGPQFIFQYYEKEERGRGNFPDRFSARQFPNYSSELNVNALLLGDSALYLCASSLAPLASTDTQYFGPGTRLTVL.

V gene TRBV19 combines with J gene TRBJ1-5; D is perhaps TRBD1 (5 bases). V shed 7 bases and J shed 0 bases, with 10 bases lying between them. CDR3 length equals 14 residues. Germline CDR1 is LNHDA and CDR2 is SQIVND (reference sequence). The CDR3, as DNA: TGTGCCAGTAACCAGGGACGTAGCAATCAGCCCCAGCATTTT. Translation gives CASNQGRSNQPQHF. Together with reference TRBV19 and TRBJ1-5, the CDR3 gives the full variable domain: DGGITQSPKYLFRKEGQNVTLSCEQNLNHDAMYWYRQDPGQGLRLIYYSQIVNDFQKGDIAEGYSVSREKKESFPLTVTSAQKNPTAFYLCASNQGRSNQPQHFGDGTRLSIL.

V gene TRBV5-1 combines with J gene TRBJ2-4, with 7 bases aligning to TRBD1. This CDR3 is built from 15 residues. The junction had 13 bases not matched to a gene; V was cut back by 4 bases and J by 9 bases. Looked up from germline, CDR1 is SGHRS and CDR2 is YFSETQ. The chain's CDR3 is CASSLGQTTGGIQYF. In DNA form, the CDR3 reads TGCGCCAGCAGCCTGGGACAGACTACGGGTGGCATTCAGTACTTC.

V is TRBV7-2 and J is TRBJ2-7; 8 bases match TRBD2. V lost 3 bases, J lost 2 bases, and 3 bases stayed unmatched. CDR1 is SGHTA and CDR2 is FQGNSA in the germline V gene. The CDR3 has 14 amino acids. CDR3 protein: CASSFSGITYEQYF. CDR3 DNA: TGTGCCAGCAGCTTTAGCGGGATTACCTACGAGCAGTACTTC. Full variable domain (remainder filled in from reference TRBV7-2 and TRBJ2-7): GAGVSQSPSNKVTEKGKDVELRCDPISGHTALYWYRQSLGQGLEFLIYFQGNSAPDKSGLPSDRFSAERTGGSVSTLTIQRTQQEDSAVYLCASSFSGITYEQYFGPGTRLTVT.

The chain carries TRBV18 and TRBJ1-5; D perhaps matches TRBD1 (5 bases). CDR1 is KGHSH, CDR2 LQKENI, per germline. V lost 3 bases, J lost 2 bases, and 17 bases lay in between. This CDR3 is built from 17 residues. As DNA, the CDR3 is TGTGCCAGCTCACCGGAACTGTCGGGGGAGGGCAATCAGCCCCAGCATTTT. Encoded protein: CASSPELSGEGNQPQHF.

The chain uses TRBV2 and TRBJ1-1; D is uncertain. The CDR3 covers 15 residues. Germline-derived CDR1 and CDR2 are SNHLY and FYNNEI. V dropped 2 bases and J dropped 0 bases, with 10 bases sitting between them. The chain's CDR3 is CASSELMAMNTEAFF. The CDR3 nucleotides are TGTGCCAGCAGTGAACTGATGGCCATGAACACTGAAGCTTTCTTT.

Comments on this clone: The sample has other DNA sequences that encode this CDR3 too. The CDR3 sequence is CASRRDRQETQYF. For the CDR3, the DNA is TGTGCCAGCAGGAGGGACAGACAAGAGACCCAGTACTTC. The V call is TRBV6-5, the J call TRBJ2-5; 7 positions match TRBD1. After removal of 6 bases from V and 2 bases from J, the junction contained 3 bases not matched to a gene. Germline-derived CDR1 and CDR2 are MNHEY and SVGAGI. The CDR3 spans 13 residues.

The rearrangement links TRBV6-6 to TRBJ2-7, with 8 bases identical to TRBD1. The CDR3 contains 14 residues. Germline V gene lookup returns CDR1 MNHNY and CDR2 SVGAGI (reference sequence). With 2 bases clipped from V and 0 bases from J, the junction kept 0 bases outside the gene matches. CDR3 nucleotide sequence: TGTGCCAGCAGTTACCAGGGGGCCTCCTACGAGCAGTACTTC. Translation: CASSYQGASYEQYF.

This chain links TRBV19 with TRBJ2-4, with 8 bases fitting TRBD1. Germline CDR1 reads LNHDA; CDR2 reads SQIVND (reference sequence). The CDR3 runs 14 residues. V gave up 7 bases and J gave up 4 bases; unmatched junction bases: 6. For the CDR3, the DNA is TGTGCCAGTAAAGAGGGACAGGCGAAAAACATTCAGTACTTC. Protein: CASKEGQAKNIQYF.

The chain recombines TRBV7-7 with TRBJ2-2; D not certain. The length of the CDR3 is 13 residues. V was pared by 2 bases and J by 5 bases, with 6 bases between. Germline assignment: CDR1 SSHAT and CDR2 FNYEAQ (reference sequence). The CDR3 region has the DNA TGTGCCAGCAGCTTACTTAGGACCGGGGAGCTGTTTTTT. Translation gives CASSLLRTGELFF.

The chain employs TRBV7-8 and TRBJ2-7; no clear D. Per the germline V gene, CDR1 is SGHVS and CDR2 is FQNEAQ. The CDR3 totals 15 residues. V lost 1 base, J lost 3 bases, and 13 bases lay in between. CDR3 region: CASSLGGIESYEQYF. CDR3 sequence (DNA): TGTGCCAGCAGCTTAGGGGGTATAGAGAGCTACGAGCAGTACTTC.

As regards this clone: Other DNA sequences of this sample code for an identical CDR3. The chain couples TRBV25-1 to TRBJ2-7; 10 bases align to TRBD1. The length of the CDR3 is 14 residues. Per the germline V gene, CDR1 is MGHDK and CDR2 is SYGVNS. V lost 5 bases to trimming and J lost 0 bases; unmatched junction nucleotides: 1. The CDR3, as DNA: TGTGCCAGCAGTCGGACAGGGGGCTCCTACGAGCAGTACTTC. Protein: CASSRTGGSYEQYF.

Turning to this clone: Other DNA sequences in this sample translate to the same CDR3. The CDR3 loop is CASRPTSGPYNEQFF. The CDR3 DNA reads as TGTGCCAGCAGACCCACTAGCGGGCCCTACAATGAGCAGTTCTTC. The genes are TRBV6-5 and TRBJ2-1; 9 positions match TRBD2. Germline assignment: CDR1 MNHEY and CDR2 SVGAGI. Trimming removed 6 bases from V and 2 bases from J; junction bases left unmatched: 5. The CDR3 covers 15 residues.

The chain uses TRBV7-8 and TRBJ1-1; D is perhaps TRBD1 (5 bases). From germline, CDR1 is SGHVS and CDR2 FQNEAQ. V lost 4 bases and J 1 base, leaving 16 bases between the germline ends. The CDR3 is 16 residues long. The CDR3 region has the DNA TGTGCCAGCAGCTATCCCACAGGCAGAGAGAACACTGAAGCTTTCTTT. This translates into CASSYPTGRENTEAFF.

The rearrangement uses TRBV7-8 and TRBJ1-4; TRBD1 is a possible D gene (6 bases). The CDR3 length is 15 residues. Trimming pared 5 bases from V and 0 bases from J, leaving 10 bases between. The germline CDR1 and CDR2 sequences are SGHVS and FQNEAQ. CDR3 sequence: CASSPGVATNEKLFF. CDR3 DNA sequence: TGTGCCAGCAGCCCAGGGGTTGCAACTAATGAAAAACTGTTTTTT.

The V gene is TRBV7-2, the J gene TRBJ2-3; D is tentatively TRBD1 or TRBD2 (5 bases each). V lost 4 bases and J lost 0, with 11 bases in between. Germline V gene lookup returns CDR1 SGHTA and CDR2 FQGNSA. The CDR3 is 15 residues long. CDR3 sequence (DNA): TGTGCCAGCAGCTGGGACGCGGCTAGCACAGATACGCAGTATTTT. Protein: CASSWDAASTDTQYF.

The chain couples TRBV27 to TRBJ2-6; the D gene is possibly TRBD1 (6 bases). Per the germline V gene, CDR1 is MNHEY and CDR2 is SMNVEV (reference sequence). With 1 base removed from V and 0 bases from J, the gap between germline ends came to 10 bases. The CDR3 has 17 residues. CDR3 loop: CASSLLQGLSGANVLTF. The CDR3 nucleotides are TGTGCCAGCAGTTTATTACAGGGCCTCTCTGGGGCCAACGTCCTGACTTTC.

The chain uses TRBV28 and TRBJ2-7; D not resolved. V was clipped by 5 bases and J by 6 bases, with 14 bases between them. Per germline, CDR1 MDHEN and CDR2 SYDVKM. The CDR3 totals 13 residues. Here the CDR3 reads CASSSGTHPEQYF. CDR3 coding DNA: TGTGCCAGCAGTAGTGGTACCCATCCCGAGCAGTACTTC.